The 25 T cell receptor beta chains presented below share a single source sample, sequenced in a study of Tregs in tolerant kidney transplant recipients. Recipients received nonmyeloablative bone marrow transplants from related graft donors, with transient mixed chimerism. TCRdb's copy holds only in-frame clones and misses some; the assay was immunoSEQ multiplex PCR. The sample consists of about 81,000 clones, around nine tenths of them appearing once. The source was CD4+ T cells from blood (PBMCs), collected 24 months after the transplant. These receptor sequences come from a human patient who received a combined kidney and bone marrow transplant. Some T cells may be supplied by the graft donor.

This chain joins TRBV4-3 and TRBJ2-7, with TRBD2 identical over 7 bases. The germline V gene encodes CDR1 LGHNA and CDR2 YSLEER. V lost 1 base, J lost 3 bases, and 9 bases stayed unmatched. The length of the CDR3 is 16 residues. CDR3 residues: CASSQATSVVDYEQYF. CDR3 DNA: TGCGCCAGCAGCCAAGCAACTAGCGTAGTTGACTACGAGCAGTACTTC.

The V and J genes are TRBV7-2 and TRBJ2-1; 12 bases line up with TRBD2. The J segment lost 0 bases and the V segment lost 6 bases, leaving 3 bases of the junction unmatched. Germline CDR1 SGHTA, CDR2 FQGNSA. This CDR3 region has 16 residues. CDR3 sequence reads: CASRLAGGNSYNEQFF. The CDR3 region has the DNA TGTGCCAGCAGACTAGCGGGGGGCAACTCCTACAATGAGCAGTTCTTC.

This sequence joins TRBV5-1 and TRBJ2-1; 7 nucleotides align to TRBD1. Looked up from germline, CDR1 is SGHRS and CDR2 is YFSETQ. CDR3 size: 12 residues. V shed 4 bases and J 12 bases; nucleotides not matched to a gene: 7. DNA for the CDR3: TGCGCCAGCAGCCAAGACAGGGTAGTGCAGTTCTTC. Translation: CASSQDRVVQFF.

The chain employs TRBV5-1 and TRBJ1-1, with 8 bases lining up with TRBD1. Germline CDR1 and CDR2: SGHRS and YFSETQ. V trimming: 3 bases; J trimming: 5 bases; junction bases outside the gene matches: 21. The CDR3 loop spans 19 amino acids. CDR3 bases: TGCGCCAGCAGCTCCCAATCCACAGGGGGAACACTGATAGGAACTGAAGCTTTCTTT. Translation: CASSSQSTGGTLIGTEAFF.

V gene TRBV7-2 combines with J gene TRBJ1-2; 7 bases are shared with TRBD1. The germline V gene has CDR1 SGHTA and CDR2 FQGNSA. The CDR3 sequence is 14 residues long. V lost 5 bases and J lost 4; bases outside the gene matches: 7. CDR3 amino acids: CASSQRDSFYGYTF. DNA of the CDR3: TGTGCCAGCAGCCAAAGGGACAGCTTCTATGGCTACACCTTC. The full variable domain, with the rest looked up from reference TRBV7-2 and TRBJ1-2, is GAGVSQSPSNKVTEKGKDVELRCDPISGHTALYWYRQSLGQGLEFLIYFQGNSAPDKSGLPSDRFSAERTGGSVSTLTIQRTQQEDSAVYLCASSQRDSFYGYTFGSGTRLTVV.

This chain uses TRBV29-1 with TRBJ2-3, with 8 bases aligning to TRBD2. The CDR3 is 14 amino acids. Germline CDR1 SQVTM, CDR2 ANQGSEA. V lost 7 bases to trimming and J lost 2 bases; unmatched junction nucleotides: 8. As DNA, the CDR3 is TGCAGCGCACCGGGACTAGGCAACACAGATACGCAGTATTTT. Its protein is CSAPGLGNTDTQYF.

The J gene is TRBJ2-5, the V gene TRBV28, with 9 bases lining up with TRBD1. V lost 6 bases to trimming and J lost 5 bases; unmatched junction nucleotides: 4. This CDR3 contains 13 residues. The germline V gene has CDR1 MDHEN and CDR2 SYDVKM. The DNA for the CDR3 is TGTGCCAGCAGAAAGACAGGGGGGGAGACCCAGTACTTC. This translates into CASRKTGGETQYF.

The rearrangement links TRBV6-6 to TRBJ2-7, with D possibly matching TRBD1 (6 bases). V lost 9 bases, J lost 0 bases, and 9 bases lay in between. Per the germline V gene, CDR1 is MNHNY and CDR2 is SVGAGI (reference sequence). This CDR3 spans 12 amino acids. Here the CDR3 reads CASSGDSYEQYF. CDR3 coding DNA: TGTGCCAGTTCAGGGGACTCCTACGAGCAGTACTTC.

The chain is built from TRBV19 and TRBJ1-2, with 11 bases lining up with TRBD1. Germline V gene sequence: CDR1 LNHDA, CDR2 SQIVND (reference sequence). The CDR3 loop spans 15 amino acids. V trimming: 6 bases; J trimming: 5 bases; junction bases outside the gene matches: 8. CDR3 region: CASSKGTGGWYGYTF. The CDR3 DNA reads TGTGCCAGTAGCAAGGGGACAGGGGGTTGGTATGGCTACACCTTC.

The CDR3 loop reads CASRPAGDRGSGYTF. CDR3 coding DNA: TGTGCCAGCAGGCCCGCGGGGGACAGGGGAAGTGGCTACACCTTC. V is TRBV28 and J is TRBJ1-2; TRBD1 aligns across 10 bases. CDR3 length: 15 residues. Trimming took 6 bases from V and 7 from J; bases not matched to a gene: 11. The germline gives CDR1 MDHEN, CDR2 SYDVKM.

This clone was recorded once. This chain uses TRBV5-1 with TRBJ2-7, with 7 bases lining up with TRBD2. The J segment lost 0 bases and the V segment lost 0 bases, leaving 3 bases of the junction unmatched. The CDR3 has 15 amino acids. Per the germline V gene, CDR1 is SGHRS and CDR2 is YFSETQ. CDR3 sequence reads: CASSLGAGDSYEQYF. CDR3 sequence (DNA): TGCGCCAGCAGCTTGGGGGCGGGAGACTCCTACGAGCAGTACTTC.

The CDR3 DNA is TGTGCCCGAGAAGCGGGGCCTAGGGAGCAGTTCTTC. This gives the protein CAREAGPREQFF. V gene TRBV6-4 combines with J gene TRBJ2-1; 7 nucleotides agree with TRBD2. Per germline, CDR1 MRHNA and CDR2 SNTAGT. V shed 11 bases and J 10 bases; nucleotides not matched to a gene: 11. This CDR3 comprises 12 residues.

The CDR3 loop is CASRPFVEKHNEQFF. CDR3 nucleotides: TGTGCCAGCAGGCCTTTCGTTGAGAAGCACAATGAGCAGTTCTTC. V gene TRBV27 combines with J gene TRBJ2-1; D call uncertain. V was shortened by 6 bases and J by 5 bases, with 17 bases between the two germline ends. The germline gives CDR1 MNHEY, CDR2 SMNVEV (reference sequence). CDR3 size: 15 residues.

The chain uses TRBV7-3 and TRBJ2-7; 8 nucleotides line up with TRBD2. Germline V CDR1 and CDR2: SGHTA, FQGTGA. The V segment lost 5 bases and the J segment 7 bases; nucleotides outside the gene matches: 7. CDR3 length equals 13 residues. The CDR3 coding sequence is TGTGCCAGCAGCCGTTCCCCGGGGGGGGAGCAGTACTTC. It encodes CASSRSPGGEQYF. The whole variable domain, remainder taken from reference TRBV7-3 and TRBJ2-7, is GAGVSQTPSNKVTEKGKYVELRCDPISGHTALYWYRQSLGQGPEFLIYFQGTGAADDSGLPNDRFFAVRPEGSVSTLKIQRTERGDSAVYLCASSRSPGGEQYFGPGTRLTVT.

The CDR3 DNA reads TGTGCCAGCAGCTTAGGGAGGGCGGGGGGAGAGACCCAGTACTTC. Its translation is CASSLGRAGGETQYF. J is TRBJ2-5 and V is TRBV7-2; 8 nucleotides match TRBD2. The germline V gene has CDR1 SGHTA and CDR2 FQGNSA. The CDR3 runs 15 residues. Trimming at V came to 1 base and at J to 4 bases, leaving 5 bases not matched to a gene.

V and J are TRBV19 and TRBJ1-2; 7 bases match TRBD1. Germline V gene lookup returns CDR1 LNHDA and CDR2 SQIVND (reference sequence). V was pared by 5 bases and J by 4 bases, with 7 bases of the junction left unmatched. The CDR3 runs 14 residues. The CDR3 sequence: CASSPGDRIYGYTF. CDR3 bases: TGTGCCAGTAGTCCCGGGGACAGAATCTATGGCTACACCTTC. Supplemented by reference TRBV19 and TRBJ1-2, the full variable domain reads DGGITQSPKYLFRKEGQNVTLSCEQNLNHDAMYWYRQDPGQGLRLIYYSQIVNDFQKGDIAEGYSVSREKKESFPLTVTSAQKNPTAFYLCASSPGDRIYGYTFGSGTRLTVV.

This chain links TRBV9 with TRBJ2-6, with 8 bases identical to TRBD1. This CDR3 is 15 amino acids long. Germline lookup yields CDR1 SGDLS and CDR2 YYNGEE. With 3 bases clipped from V and 2 bases from J, the junction kept 1 base outside the gene matches. The CDR3 DNA reads as TGTGCCAGCAGCGCAGGGGGCGCTGGGGCCAACGTCCTGACTTTC. Protein: CASSAGGAGANVLTF.

V usage is TRBV7-2 and J usage is TRBJ1-5; TRBD1 matches 8 bases. There are 15 residues in the CDR3. V shed 5 bases, J shed 1 base, and the junction held 4 bases outside the gene matches. The germline V gene has CDR1 SGHTA and CDR2 FQGNSA. As DNA, the CDR3 is TGTGCCAGCAGCCAGGGGGCGAAAAGCAATCAGCCCCAGCATTTT. This translates into CASSQGAKSNQPQHF.

Notes on this clone: The sample carries other DNA sequences with the same CDR3. The J gene is TRBJ1-2, the V gene TRBV6-4, with 10 bases matching TRBD1. V gave up 8 bases and J gave up 8 bases; unmatched junction bases: 11. CDR3 length: 14 residues. The germline V gene has CDR1 MRHNA and CDR2 SNTAGT. CDR3 nucleotide sequence: TGTGCCAGCGCCTTGACCGGGACAGGGGTAGGCTACACCTTC. This gives the protein CASALTGTGVGYTF.

The genes are TRBV5-1 and TRBJ2-3; D is possibly TRBD2 (7 bases). Germline V gene lookup returns CDR1 SGHRS and CDR2 YFSETQ. The ends were cut back, 0 bases at V and 4 bases at J, with 15 bases in the middle. This CDR3 has 16 amino acids. The CDR3 loop reads CASSLVAGATADTQYF. CDR3 nucleotides: TGCGCCAGCAGCTTGGTTGCGGGGGCGACGGCAGATACGCAGTATTTT.

This chain joins TRBV9 and TRBJ2-1; 9 positions match TRBD2. The V gene's germline CDR1 is SGDLS and CDR2 YYNGEE. V gave up 5 bases and J gave up 1 base; unmatched junction bases: 7. The CDR3 is 16 amino acids. DNA for the CDR3: TGTGCCAGCAGTCCTGACCTAGCGGGGTCCTACAATGAGCAGTTCTTC. Amino acid sequence: CASSPDLAGSYNEQFF.

The chain recombines TRBV28 with TRBJ2-7; a weak D match, TRBD1 (5 bases). The CDR3 contains 11 residues. Trimming took off 3 bases at V and 7 bases at J, with 7 bases between the two ends. Germline V gene lookup returns CDR1 MDHEN and CDR2 SYDVKM. The CDR3 is CASSLTVEQYF. The CDR3 DNA reads TGTGCCAGCAGTTTGACAGTTGAGCAGTACTTC.

The chain recombines TRBV5-1 with TRBJ1-3, with TRBD1 matching 9 bases. J lost 0 bases, V lost 3 bases, and 7 bases had no gene match. This CDR3 is built from 17 residues. From germline, CDR1 is SGHRS and CDR2 YFSETQ. The CDR3 loop is CASSSGTGLISGNTIYF. CDR3 in DNA: TGCGCCAGCAGCTCCGGGACAGGGTTAATCTCTGGAAACACCATATATTTT.

The J gene is TRBJ2-7, the V gene TRBV2; 7 bases are a match to TRBD2. Germline V gives CDR1 SNHLY, CDR2 FYNNEI. The CDR3 has 16 residues. V lost 2 bases to trimming and J lost 4 bases; unmatched junction nucleotides: 11. The CDR3: CASSELGGNLAYEQYF. CDR3 DNA: TGTGCCAGCAGTGAATTGGGGGGGAATTTGGCTTACGAGCAGTACTTC.

The gene calls are TRBV11-3 and TRBJ2-1, with 10 bases lining up with TRBD2. In germline, CDR1 is SGHNT, CDR2 YENEEA. V was pared by 4 bases and J by 6 bases, with 6 bases of the junction left unmatched. The length of the CDR3 is 15 residues. This CDR3 reads CASSSAGGLINEQFF. The CDR3 DNA reads TGTGCCAGCAGCTCAGCGGGGGGGCTCATCAATGAGCAGTTCTTC.